The 18 T cell receptor beta chains given below trace back to one sample, sequenced in a study of T cells after yellow fever vaccination. One entry per CDR3 protein results from TCRdb running MiXCR on the 5' RACE reads. The table includes 65,000 to 90,000 distinct CDR3 sequences, roughly 7.7% detected once. The source material was CD8+ T cells sorted from PBMCs, sampled on the day of the yellow fever booster vaccination. All receptors come from a man younger than 45 who received the YFV17D yellow fever vaccine.

V gene TRBV6-5 combines with J gene TRBJ2-1; the match to TRBD2 covers 8 bases. V lost 2 bases, J lost 8 bases, and 11 bases stayed unmatched. The CDR3 has 16 amino acids. Germline V gene sequence: CDR1 MNHEY, CDR2 SVGAGI. CDR3 protein: CASSYTYREGRDEQFF. The CDR3 region has the DNA TGTGCCAGCAGTTACACTTACCGGGAGGGTAGGGATGAGCAGTTCTTC.

This clonotype was recorded many times. The rearrangement joins TRBV6-2 or TRBV6-3 to TRBJ2-1; D is possibly TRBD2 (6 bases). Trimming took 0 bases from V and 7 from J, leaving 13 bases between them. The CDR3 consists of 15 residues. The germline gives CDR1 MNHEY, CDR2 SVGEGT. The chain's CDR3 is CASSYSGGGQNEQFF. Written as DNA, the CDR3 is TGTGCCAGCAGTTACTCGGGAGGCGGTCAGAATGAGCAGTTCTTC.

The chain is built from TRBV3-1 and TRBJ2-7; D may be TRBD2 (5 bases). There are 14 residues in the CDR3. Germline-derived CDR1 and CDR2 are LGHDT and YNNKEL (reference sequence). Trimming pared 5 bases from V and 2 bases from J, leaving 13 bases between. The CDR3 here is CASSDSGIPYEQYF. DNA of the CDR3: TGTGCCAGCAGCGATTCCGGGATACCCTACGAGCAGTACTTC.

This rearrangement joins TRBV24-1 to TRBJ2-5; no reliable D call. V was shortened by 0 bases and J by 5 bases, with 9 bases between the two germline ends. CDR3 length: 14 amino acids. Germline loops: CDR1 KGHDR, CDR2 SFDVKD. The CDR3 nucleotides are TGTGCCACCAGTGATTTGGATAGCTCCGAGACCCAGTACTTC. It codes for CATSDLDSSETQYF.

The CDR3 here is CASREIGADTQYF. The DNA for the CDR3 is TGTGCCAGCAGAGAAATTGGTGCAGATACGCAGTATTTT. The chain links TRBV25-1 to TRBJ2-3; no reliable D call. CDR1 is MGHDK, CDR2 SYGVNS, per germline. This CDR3 has 13 amino acids. V was trimmed by 6 bases and J by 4 bases, leaving 11 bases between them.

The J gene is TRBJ2-5, the V gene TRBV6-2 or TRBV6-3, with 8 bases aligning to TRBD2. V lost 6 bases, J lost 1 base, and 1 base stayed unmatched. Germline lookup yields CDR1 MNHEY and CDR2 SVGEGT. The CDR3 sequence is 13 residues long. The CDR3, as DNA: TGTGCCAGCAGCGGGAGGGCCCAAGAGACCCAGTACTTC. Translated: CASSGRAQETQYF.

This clonotype was observed at least ten times. The rearrangement joins TRBV4-3 to TRBJ2-5; D remains unclear. The CDR3 has 15 amino acids. V gave up 0 bases and J gave up 1 base, with 9 bases separating them. CDR1 is LGHNA and CDR2 is YSLEER in the germline V gene. The CDR3 DNA reads TGCGCCAGCAGCCAAGAGGTACTCAGCCAAGAGACCCAGTACTTC. This sequence encodes CASSQEVLSQETQYF.

This clonotype has just a few counts. V is TRBV4-3 and J is TRBJ2-1; 7 positions agree with TRBD2. This CDR3 is 16 amino acids long. V shed 0 bases, J shed 5 bases, and the junction held 7 bases outside the gene matches. CDR1 and CDR2 (germline): LGHNA, YSLEER. CDR3 loop: CASSQDRSSGDNEQFF. CDR3 bases: TGCGCCAGCAGCCAAGATCGGTCTAGCGGCGACAATGAGCAGTTCTTC.

This clonotype has only a few counts. The V gene is TRBV3-1, the J gene TRBJ1-2; tentative D call: TRBD1 (5 bases). V lost 2 bases to trimming and J lost 8 bases, with 15 bases between them. This CDR3 spans 14 amino acids. Per the germline V gene, CDR1 is LGHDT and CDR2 is YNNKEL (reference sequence). The CDR3: CASSQIGTQGGYTF. The CDR3 DNA reads as TGTGCCAGCAGCCAAATCGGGACCCAGGGAGGCTACACCTTC. Combining the CDR3 with reference TRBV3-1 and TRBJ1-2 gives the whole variable domain DTAVSQTPKYLVTQMGNDKSIKCEQNLGHDTMYWYKQDSKKFLKIMFSYNNKELIINETVPNRFSPKSPDKAHLNLHINSLELGDSAVYFCASSQIGTQGGYTFGSGTRLTVV.

This clonotype occurred many times. V is TRBV9 and J is TRBJ2-2; the D gene is possibly TRBD2 (7 bases). There are 19 residues in the CDR3. The V gene's germline CDR1 is SGDLS and CDR2 YYNGEE. V was pared by 6 bases and J by 0 bases, with 24 bases between. In DNA form, the CDR3 reads TGTGCCAGCACATATAGGCCTAGGGAGGGGGTCTCGAACACCGGGGAGCTGTTTTTT. Amino acids: CASTYRPREGVSNTGELFF.

The V gene is TRBV11-2, the J gene TRBJ2-3; D possibly corresponds to TRBD2 (5 bases). CDR1 is SGHAT and CDR2 is FQNNGV in the germline V gene. V lost 1 base and J lost 3, with 11 bases in between. CDR3 size: 15 residues. The DNA for the CDR3 is TGTGCCAGCAGCTTAGGAGGGAGAGGAACAGATACGCAGTATTTT. Translated: CASSLGGRGTDTQYF. The full variable domain, its missing parts supplied by reference TRBV11-2 and TRBJ2-3, is EAGVAQSPRYKIIEKRQSVAFWCNPISGHATLYWYQQILGQGPKLLIQFQNNGVVDDSQLPKDRFSAERLKGVDSTLKIQPAKLEDSAVYLCASSLGGRGTDTQYFGPGTRLTVL.

J is TRBJ2-1 and V is TRBV3-1; D is ambiguous. CDR1 is LGHDT, CDR2 YNNKEL, per germline (reference sequence). CDR3 length: 10 amino acids. Trimming removed 11 bases from V and 5 bases from J, with 7 bases in between. CDR3 amino acids: CAFSHNEQFF. DNA for the CDR3: TGTGCCTTCAGCCACAATGAGCAGTTCTTC.

This clonotype was counted a few times. The V gene is TRBV3-1, the J gene TRBJ2-1; 10 nucleotides agree with TRBD2. V shed 0 bases, J shed 5 bases, and the junction held 4 bases outside the gene matches. Germline lookup yields CDR1 LGHDT and CDR2 YNNKEL (reference sequence). This CDR3 region has 16 residues. The CDR3 is CASSQEIAGGDNEQFF. The CDR3 bases are TGTGCCAGCAGCCAAGAGATAGCGGGAGGAGACAATGAGCAGTTCTTC.

This clonotype turned up a few times. The V call is TRBV6-1, the J call TRBJ2-3; D call uncertain. The germline gives CDR1 MNHNS, CDR2 SASEGT. This CDR3 comprises 12 residues. With 2 bases removed from V and 8 bases from J, the gap between germline ends came to 8 bases. Here the CDR3 DNA reads TGTGCCAGCAGTGAATCCCGCGGTACGCAGTATTTT. This encodes CASSESRGTQYF.

This clonotype was seen only a few times. The chain carries TRBV5-7 and TRBJ2-1; D is tentatively TRBD1 or TRBD2 (6 bases each). TRBV5-7 is an ORF for which the function is uncertain. The ends were cut back, 0 bases at V and 8 bases at J, with 12 bases in the middle. This CDR3 region has 14 residues. CDR3 in DNA: TGTGCCAGCAGCTTGGAGGGGGGCGGGTATGAGCAGTTCTTC. Amino acids: CASSLEGGGYEQFF.

This clonotype turned up a few times. This chain joins TRBV2 and TRBJ2-3; TRBD1 is a possible D gene (6 bases). Germline V gene lookup returns CDR1 SNHLY and CDR2 FYNNEI. The CDR3 runs to 16 residues. V lost 1 base and J lost 6, with 17 bases in between. The CDR3 nucleotides read TGTGCCAGCAGTGAAGATCGGACAGTCTCGTCTGATACGCAGTATTTT. Translated: CASSEDRTVSSDTQYF.

The chain has TRBV7-9 and TRBJ2-7, with D perhaps matching TRBD1 or TRBD2 (6 bases each). The CDR3 has 15 amino acids. The V gene's germline CDR1 is SEHNR and CDR2 FQNEAQ (reference sequence). Trimming took off 1 base at V and 0 bases at J, with 10 bases between the two ends. CDR3 in DNA: TGTGCCAGCAGCTTAGTGGGGGGCAGCTCCTACGAGCAGTACTTC. It translates to CASSLVGGSSYEQYF.

A few counts support this clonotype. The chain couples TRBV9 to TRBJ2-1; tentative D call: TRBD1 (5 bases). The CDR3 is 13 amino acids. Germline CDR1 is SGDLS and CDR2 is YYNGEE. Trimming took off 2 bases at V and 4 bases at J, with 7 bases between the two ends. The DNA for the CDR3 is TGTGCCAGCAGCGTGACAGATTACAATGAGCAGTTCTTC. Amino acids: CASSVTDYNEQFF.